These 3 T cell receptor beta chains were sequenced from one sample in a study of shared clonotypes between healthy human individuals. Some clones are missing from TCRdb's copy, which holds only in-frame ones; the method was immunoSEQ multiplex PCR. The table includes about 2 million clones, roughly 94% detected once. The sequencing input was naive CD4+ T cells sorted from blood. Indicated subset: CD45RA+ positively selected. These receptors all come from a man aged 18 to 30 in good health.

The chain uses TRBV6-5 and TRBJ1-1, with a tentative D call TRBD1 (6 bases). Deletions cut 2 bases from V and 10 bases from J, with 14 bases between. Germline assignment: CDR1 MNHEY and CDR2 SVGAGI. CDR3 size: 13 residues. The chain's CDR3 is CASSYAPATGAFF. For the CDR3, the DNA is TGTGCCAGCAGTTACGCCCCGGCGACAGGAGCTTTCTTT.

CDR3 amino acids: CASSPTAGGDAQPQHF. DNA for the CDR3: TGTGCCAGCAGCCCAACGGCTGGGGGGGATGCCCAGCCCCAGCATTTT. The chain combines TRBV7-9 with TRBJ1-5; tentative D call: TRBD1 (5 bases). The CDR3 contains 16 residues. Per the germline V gene, CDR1 is SEHNR and CDR2 is FQNEAQ (reference sequence). Trimming left V 5 bases short and J 7 bases short, with 21 bases between.

With respect to this clone: Other nucleotide sequences from this sample produce the same CDR3. The chain couples TRBV9 to TRBJ1-1; no reliable D call. V lost 0 bases, J lost 0 bases, and 6 bases lay in between. Germline V lookup: CDR1 SGDLS, CDR2 YYNGEE. The CDR3 length is 14 residues. The CDR3 region is CASSVGSMNTEAFF. CDR3 bases: TGTGCCAGCAGCGTAGGGTCCATGAACACTGAAGCTTTCTTT.